This TCR beta chain stems from a study of CD4 T cells in relation to SARS-CoV-2 and coronaviruses. For the study at large: After less than eleven days of antigen culture, PBMC TCR beta CDR3s were sequenced. No peptide or an HIV-1 Nef peptide pool served as negative control. The HLA restriction of the shared crossreactive spike epitopes was mapped.

Whole-study results and caveats: Crossreactivity was assessed only for spike protein, not other viral proteins.

CD4+ T cells from unexposed donors were obtained before the COVID-19 pandemic (2011-2018). The cells were cultured for about ten days before CD4+ T cells were isolated. With respect to this clone: Its cognate antigen is unknown.

This table comes from immunoSEQ multiplex PCR, and its TCRdb copy is limited to in-frame clones, with some not included. Here the sample spans about 22,000 clones, around three quarters being singletons. Sequenced material: CD4+ T cells from PBMCs, cultured in vitro. The TCR comes from a human donor in good health.

The CDR3 spells CASSLGGGLGQPQHF. CDR3 coding DNA: TGTGCCAGCAGCTTGGGGGGCGGCCTGGGGCAGCCCCAGCATTTT. The chain employs TRBV11-2 and TRBJ1-5; perhaps TRBD1 as D (6 bases). Germline CDR1 and CDR2: SGHAT and FQNNGV. With 3 bases removed from V and 7 bases from J, the gap between germline ends came to 16 bases. This CDR3 is built from 15 residues.